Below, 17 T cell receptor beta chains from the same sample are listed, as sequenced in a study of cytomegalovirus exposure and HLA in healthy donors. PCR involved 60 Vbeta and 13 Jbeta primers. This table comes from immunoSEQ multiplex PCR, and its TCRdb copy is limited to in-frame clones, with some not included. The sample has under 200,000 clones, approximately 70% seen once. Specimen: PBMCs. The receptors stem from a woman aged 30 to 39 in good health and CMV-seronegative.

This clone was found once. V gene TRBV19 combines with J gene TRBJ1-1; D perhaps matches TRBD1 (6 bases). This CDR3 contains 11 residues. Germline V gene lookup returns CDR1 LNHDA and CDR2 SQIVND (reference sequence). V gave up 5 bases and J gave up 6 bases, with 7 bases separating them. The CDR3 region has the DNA TGTGCCAGTAGTCCAGGGGCTGAAGCTTTCTTT. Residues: CASSPGAEAFF.

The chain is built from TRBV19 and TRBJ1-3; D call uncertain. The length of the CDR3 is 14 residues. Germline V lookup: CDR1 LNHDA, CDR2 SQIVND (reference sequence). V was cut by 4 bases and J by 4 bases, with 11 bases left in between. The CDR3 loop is CASSNRLSGNTIYF. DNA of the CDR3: TGTGCCAGTAGTAATCGGTTATCCGGAAACACCATATATTTT.

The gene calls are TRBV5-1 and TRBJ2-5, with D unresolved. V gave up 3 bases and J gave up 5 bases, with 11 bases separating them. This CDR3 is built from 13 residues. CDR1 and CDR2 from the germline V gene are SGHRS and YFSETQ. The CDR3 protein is CASSSTGRETQYF. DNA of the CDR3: TGCGCCAGCAGCTCCACGGGTCGCGAGACCCAGTACTTC.

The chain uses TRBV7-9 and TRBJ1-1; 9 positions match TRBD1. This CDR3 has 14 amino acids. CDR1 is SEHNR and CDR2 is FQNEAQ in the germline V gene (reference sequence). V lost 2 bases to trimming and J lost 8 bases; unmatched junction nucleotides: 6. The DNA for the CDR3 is TGTGCCAGCAGCTTAACAGGGGGCCGGACGGAAGCTTTCTTT. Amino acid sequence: CASSLTGGRTEAFF.

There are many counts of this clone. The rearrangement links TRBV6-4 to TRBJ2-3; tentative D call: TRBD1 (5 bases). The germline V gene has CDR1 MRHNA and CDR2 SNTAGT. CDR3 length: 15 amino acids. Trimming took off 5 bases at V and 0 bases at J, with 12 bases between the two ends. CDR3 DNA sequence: TGTGCCAGCAGTTTTGGGGCAACTAGCACAGATACGCAGTATTTT. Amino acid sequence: CASSFGATSTDTQYF.

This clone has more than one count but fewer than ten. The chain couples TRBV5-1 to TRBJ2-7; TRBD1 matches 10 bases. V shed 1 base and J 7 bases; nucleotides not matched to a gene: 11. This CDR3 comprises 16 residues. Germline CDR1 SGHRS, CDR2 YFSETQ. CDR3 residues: CASSLRGTGAAREQYF. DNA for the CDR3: TGCGCCAGCAGCTTGCGGGGGACAGGGGCGGCACGGGAGCAGTACTTC.

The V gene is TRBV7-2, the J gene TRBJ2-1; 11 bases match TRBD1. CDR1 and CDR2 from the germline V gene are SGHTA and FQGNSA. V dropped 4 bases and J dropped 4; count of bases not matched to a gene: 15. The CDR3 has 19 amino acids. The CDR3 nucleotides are TGTGCCAGCAGCTCCCGCCCCCGCCGGGGACAGGGGGTATACAATGAGCAGTTCTTC. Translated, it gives CASSSRPRRGQGVYNEQFF.

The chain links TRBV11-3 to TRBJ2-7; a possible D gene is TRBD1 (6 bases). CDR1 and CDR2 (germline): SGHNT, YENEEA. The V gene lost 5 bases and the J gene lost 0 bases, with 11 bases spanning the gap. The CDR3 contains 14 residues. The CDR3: CASSVGQSSYEQYF. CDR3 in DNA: TGTGCCAGCAGCGTAGGACAGAGCTCCTACGAGCAGTACTTC.

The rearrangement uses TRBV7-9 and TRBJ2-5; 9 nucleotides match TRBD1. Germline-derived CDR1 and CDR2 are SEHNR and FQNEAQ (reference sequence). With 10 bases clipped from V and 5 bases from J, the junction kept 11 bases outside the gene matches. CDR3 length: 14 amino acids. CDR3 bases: TGTGCCACGAAGGAGTGGACAGGGGTCGAGACCCAGTACTTC. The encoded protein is CATKEWTGVETQYF.

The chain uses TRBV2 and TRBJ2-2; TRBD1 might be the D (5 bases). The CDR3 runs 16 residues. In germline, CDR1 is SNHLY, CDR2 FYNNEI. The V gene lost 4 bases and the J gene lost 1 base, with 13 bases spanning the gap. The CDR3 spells CASSVARALNTGELFF. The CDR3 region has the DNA TGTGCCAGCAGTGTCGCCAGGGCACTGAACACCGGGGAGCTGTTTTTT.

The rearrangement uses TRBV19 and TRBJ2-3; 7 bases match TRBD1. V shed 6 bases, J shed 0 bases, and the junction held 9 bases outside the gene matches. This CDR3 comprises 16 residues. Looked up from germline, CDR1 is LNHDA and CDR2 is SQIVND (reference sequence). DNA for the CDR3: TGTGCCAGTAGGAGCCCGGGACAGCCTAGCACAGATACGCAGTATTTT. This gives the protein CASRSPGQPSTDTQYF.

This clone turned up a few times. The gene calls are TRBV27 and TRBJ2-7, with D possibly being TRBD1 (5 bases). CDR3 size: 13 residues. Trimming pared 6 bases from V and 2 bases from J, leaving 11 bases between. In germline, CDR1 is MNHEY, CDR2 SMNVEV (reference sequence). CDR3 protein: CASRKLGAYEQYF. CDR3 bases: TGTGCCAGCAGAAAGCTAGGGGCCTACGAGCAGTACTTC.

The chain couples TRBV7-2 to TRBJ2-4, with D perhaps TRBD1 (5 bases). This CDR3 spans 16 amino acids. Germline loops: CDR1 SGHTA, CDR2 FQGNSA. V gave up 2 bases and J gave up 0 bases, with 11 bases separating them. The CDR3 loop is CASSLWTDIAKNIQYF. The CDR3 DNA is TGTGCCAGCAGCTTATGGACGGACATAGCCAAAAACATTCAGTACTTC.

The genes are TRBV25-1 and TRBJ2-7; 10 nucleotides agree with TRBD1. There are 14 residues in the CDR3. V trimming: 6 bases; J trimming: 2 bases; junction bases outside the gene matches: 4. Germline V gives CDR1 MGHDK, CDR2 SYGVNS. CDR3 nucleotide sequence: TGTGCCAGCAGAGGGACAGGGGAAGCCTACGAGCAGTACTTC. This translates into CASRGTGEAYEQYF.

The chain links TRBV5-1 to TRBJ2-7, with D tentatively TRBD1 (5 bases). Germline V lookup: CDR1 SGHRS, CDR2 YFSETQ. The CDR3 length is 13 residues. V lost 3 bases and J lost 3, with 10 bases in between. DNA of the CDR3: TGCGCCAGCAGCTACATACAGGACTACGAGCAGTACTTC. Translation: CASSYIQDYEQYF.

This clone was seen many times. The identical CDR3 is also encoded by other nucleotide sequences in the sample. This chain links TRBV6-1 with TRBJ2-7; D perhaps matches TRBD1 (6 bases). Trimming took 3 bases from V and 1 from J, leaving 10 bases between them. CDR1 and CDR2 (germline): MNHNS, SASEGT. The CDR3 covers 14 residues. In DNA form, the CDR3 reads TGTGCCAGCAGTGACAGGGACACTTCCTACGAGCAGTACTTC. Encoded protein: CASSDRDTSYEQYF.

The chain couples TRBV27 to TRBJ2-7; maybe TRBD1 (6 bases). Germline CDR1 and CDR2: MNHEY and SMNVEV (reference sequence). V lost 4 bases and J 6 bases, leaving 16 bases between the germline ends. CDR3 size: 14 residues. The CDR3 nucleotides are TGTGCCAGCAGTTCCCTCCCGGACAGAAGCGAGCAGTACTTC. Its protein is CASSSLPDRSEQYF.